One sample yielded the 21 T cell receptor beta chains listed below, sequenced in a study of response to subunit inactivated influenza vaccine. TCRdb redid the calling of the RT-PCR reads with MiXCR, one entry per CDR3 protein. In the table there are hundreds of thousands of distinct CDR3 sequences, over 11% of which are singletons. The sequencing here drew on PBMCs from blood, taken around two weeks before vaccination. Source of these receptors: a man in his fifties or sixties who received an inactivated influenza vaccine.

The chain is built from TRBV5-1 and TRBJ2-5; D ambiguous. V was shortened by 0 bases and J by 4 bases, with 7 bases between the two germline ends. Per germline, CDR1 SGHRS and CDR2 YFSETQ. This CDR3 spans 13 amino acids. In DNA, the CDR3 is TGCGCCAGCAGCTTGGGCAACACAGAGACCCAGTACTTC. The encoded protein is CASSLGNTETQYF.

This clonotype was seen only a few times. The chain combines TRBV24-1 with TRBJ2-1; TRBD2 is a possible D gene (6 bases). Between the trimmed V and J ends, which lost 4 bases and 0 bases, there was a span of 9 bases. Germline values: CDR1 KGHDR, CDR2 SFDVKD. This CDR3 is 15 amino acids long. This chain's CDR3 is CATSDTGSSYNEQFF. CDR3 nucleotide sequence: TGTGCCACCAGTGACACCGGGAGCTCCTACAATGAGCAGTTCTTC.

This clonotype was detected a few times. The CDR3 reads CASSLRAPKQFF. CDR3 DNA: TGTGCCAGCAGTTTACGGGCGCCTAAACAGTTCTTC. The chain has TRBV28 and TRBJ2-1; no clear D. The germline CDR1 and CDR2 sequences are MDHEN and SYDVKM. Trimming took 2 bases from V and 13 from J, leaving 12 bases between them. The CDR3 has 12 residues. The full variable domain, with the rest looked up from reference TRBV28 and TRBJ2-1, is DVKVTQSSRYLVKRTGEKVFLECVQDMDHENMFWYRQDPGLGLRLIYFSYDVKMKEKGDIPEGYSVSREKKERFSLILESASTNQTSMYLCASSLRAPKQFFGPGTRLTVL.

The chain couples TRBV18 to TRBJ1-6, with 7 bases lining up with TRBD1. The CDR3 has 14 amino acids. Germline V CDR1 and CDR2: KGHSH, LQKENI. The junction had 4 bases not matched to a gene; V was cut back by 3 bases and J by 8 bases. The DNA for the CDR3 is TGTGCCAGCTCACCGGGACAGCGCGATTCACCCCTCCACTTT. It codes for CASSPGQRDSPLHF.

In this sample, this clonotype turned up a few times. The CDR3 loop reads CASKTGVTADTQYF. CDR3 nucleotides: TGTGCCAGCAAAACAGGGGTAACGGCAGATACGCAGTATTTT. This chain connects TRBV2 to TRBJ2-3; 7 positions agree with TRBD1. The CDR3 covers 14 residues. The V segment lost 7 bases and the J segment 4 bases; nucleotides outside the gene matches: 8. The V gene's germline CDR1 is SNHLY and CDR2 FYNNEI.

Many counts were recorded for this clonotype. V usage is TRBV3-1 and J usage is TRBJ2-2; 11 bases map to TRBD2. This CDR3 is 15 amino acids long. Germline V gene sequence: CDR1 LGHDT, CDR2 YNNKEL (reference sequence). V gave up 3 bases and J gave up 6 bases; unmatched junction bases: 3. Written as DNA, the CDR3 is TGTGCCAGCAGCCACTCTAGCGGGAGGCCCGGGGAGCTGTTTTTT. Its protein product is CASSHSSGRPGELFF.

The V gene is TRBV29-1, the J gene TRBJ2-6; D possibly matches TRBD1 or TRBD2 (5 bases each). CDR1 is SQVTM and CDR2 is ANQGSEA in the germline V gene. The V and J ends lost 2 bases and 1 base respectively, with 15 bases between them. The length of the CDR3 is 17 residues. The CDR3 coding sequence is TGCAGCGTTGAATGGGGGAGACATTCGTCTGGGGCCAACGTCCTGACTTTC. It translates to CSVEWGRHSSGANVLTF.

DNA for the CDR3: TGTGCCAGCAGCCCGACAACTTGGAACGAGCAGTACTTC. Translating gives CASSPTTWNEQYF. The chain couples TRBV3-1 to TRBJ2-7, with D unclear. Trimming removed 4 bases at V and 5 bases at J, with 12 bases between. Germline CDR1 and CDR2: LGHDT and YNNKEL (reference sequence). The CDR3 runs to 13 residues.

This clonotype was recorded a few times. The gene calls are TRBV5-1 and TRBJ2-5, with 8 bases that match TRBD1. J lost 1 base, V lost 4 bases, and 6 bases had no gene match. Germline CDR1 and CDR2: SGHRS and YFSETQ. CDR3 size: 15 residues. The CDR3 coding sequence is TGCGCCAGCAGCCCCGGGGACAGGTCCCAAGAGACCCAGTACTTC. Amino acids: CASSPGDRSQETQYF.

This clonotype was detected only a few times. This chain links TRBV5-4 with TRBJ2-5; weak D call: TRBD2 (6 bases). CDR3 size: 13 residues. Germline V gene sequence: CDR1 SGHNT, CDR2 YYREEE (reference sequence). The germline V and J ends were trimmed by 8 bases and 1 base, with 12 bases remaining between them. CDR3 bases: TGTGCCAGTGCCCGGGACTTCCAAGAGACCCAGTACTTC. It codes for CASARDFQETQYF.

The rearrangement uses TRBV20-1 and TRBJ2-7; D unresolved. The germline CDR1 and CDR2 sequences are DFQATT and SNEGSKA (reference sequence). V shed 3 bases and J shed 2 bases, with 14 bases lying between them. This CDR3 is 14 amino acids long. The CDR3 coding sequence is TGCAGTGCTAGTCGGCCCCAGATGCCCTACGAGCAGTACTTC. This sequence encodes CSASRPQMPYEQYF.

This clonotype has only a few counts. The DNA for the CDR3 is TGTGCCAGCAGCTTCGGACGTACGAACACCGGGGAGCTGTTTTTT. This encodes CASSFGRTNTGELFF. J is TRBJ2-2 and V is TRBV7-2; D not resolved. Germline V gene lookup returns CDR1 SGHTA and CDR2 FQGNSA. This CDR3 is 15 amino acids long. V dropped 3 bases and J dropped 0 bases, with 8 bases sitting between them.

The chain is built from TRBV28 and TRBJ2-7; D may match TRBD1 or TRBD2 (5 bases each). Germline CDR1 reads MDHEN; CDR2 reads SYDVKM. The V end lost 6 bases, the J end lost 0 bases, and 15 bases lay between the germline ends. The CDR3 loop spans 15 amino acids. DNA of the CDR3: TGTGCCAGCAGCCGGACCGGGGCAGTCTCCTACGAGCAGTACTTC. It is translated as CASSRTGAVSYEQYF.

The chain employs TRBV6-1 and TRBJ1-3; D may be TRBD1 (5 bases). Per the germline V gene, CDR1 is MNHNS and CDR2 is SASEGT. The CDR3 spans 16 residues. With 1 base removed from V and 0 bases from J, the gap between germline ends came to 10 bases. CDR3 region: CASSEVWGSSGNTIYF. The CDR3 bases are TGTGCCAGCAGTGAAGTTTGGGGGAGCTCTGGAAACACCATATATTTT.

This clonotype has a handful of counts. This chain connects TRBV6-2 or TRBV6-3 to TRBJ2-3; D not resolved. CDR1 and CDR2 from the germline V gene are MNHEY and SVGEGT. V gave up 6 bases and J gave up 0 bases, with 10 bases separating them. The CDR3 is 14 amino acids. CDR3 in DNA: TGTGCCAGCAGCGGTACACTTAGCACAGATACGCAGTATTTT. As protein: CASSGTLSTDTQYF.

This rearrangement joins TRBV20-1 to TRBJ2-7; D call uncertain. Germline V CDR1 and CDR2: DFQATT, SNEGSKA (reference sequence). Deletions cut 0 bases from V and 1 base from J, with 7 bases between. CDR3 size: 13 residues. CDR3 nucleotide sequence: TGCAGTGCTAGAGATCCGGTGTCCTACGAGCAGTACTTC. This encodes CSARDPVSYEQYF.

CDR3 DNA: TGTGCCAGCTCACCACCGTGGGGACAGGGTGAAGAGACCCAGTACTTC. Translation gives CASSPPWGQGEETQYF. This rearrangement joins TRBV18 to TRBJ2-5; TRBD1 aligns across 9 bases. There are 16 residues in the CDR3. V shed 0 bases and J 3 bases; nucleotides not matched to a gene: 5. CDR1 KGHSH and CDR2 LQKENI come from the germline V gene. Complete variable domain (other parts from reference TRBV18 and TRBJ2-5): NAGVMQNPRHLVRRRGQEARLRCSPMKGHSHVYWYRQLPEEGLKFMVYLQKENIIDESGMPKERFSAEFPKEGPSILRIQQVVRGDSAAYFCASSPPWGQGEETQYFGPGTRLLVL.

The chain is built from TRBV5-1 and TRBJ2-2; maybe TRBD2 (5 bases). The CDR3 covers 16 residues. Germline V lookup: CDR1 SGHRS, CDR2 YFSETQ. Trimming removed 4 bases at V and 5 bases at J, with 18 bases between. As DNA, the CDR3 is TGCGCCAGCAGCATCGTAGCGAGAGATCTGACCGGGGAGCTGTTTTTT. This codes for CASSIVARDLTGELFF.

In its sample, this clonotype was seen a few times. The J gene is TRBJ2-5, the V gene TRBV25-1; no reliable D call. The CDR3 contains 12 residues. Looked up from germline, CDR1 is MGHDK and CDR2 is SYGVNS. V shed 3 bases and J shed 9 bases, with 11 bases lying between them. The CDR3 is CASSENGPPQYF. The CDR3 region has the DNA TGTGCCAGCAGTGAGAATGGTCCACCCCAGTACTTC.

There are many counts of this clonotype. The chain links TRBV20-1 to TRBJ2-5; 12 bases agree with TRBD2. The CDR3 contains 14 residues. Germline CDR1 and CDR2: DFQATT and SNEGSKA (reference sequence). Unmatched junction bases numbered 4, after V lost 3 bases and J lost 5 bases. The CDR3 DNA reads as TGCAGTGCTAGCTCTAGCGGGAGGGCGGAGACCCAGTACTTC. This gives the protein CSASSSGRAETQYF.

In this sample, this clonotype turned up many times. V and J are TRBV20-1 and TRBJ2-3; 9 nucleotides agree with TRBD2. The CDR3 consists of 14 residues. Germline lookup yields CDR1 DFQATT and CDR2 SNEGSKA (reference sequence). J was trimmed by 1 base and V by 6 bases; bases with no gene match: 5. The CDR3 loop is CSAVASGGTDTQYF. In DNA, the CDR3 is TGCAGTGCCGTCGCTAGCGGGGGCACAGATACGCAGTATTTT.